Listed here is a single T cell receptor (beta chain). Participant reports of clinical history set cohort assignment. Cohort 3 recovery required two negative PCRs, clearance, or symptom resolution. Per the germline V gene, CDR1 is SNHLY and CDR2 is FYNNEI. CDR3 length equals 16 residues. J lost 5 bases, V lost 6 bases, and 15 bases had no gene match. This specimen comes from a study of blood T cell repertoires in COVID-19. Overall study: COVID-19 samples collected from the United States, Italy and Spain covered acute and convalescent phases.

The assay was immunoSEQ multiplex PCR, and TCRdb's table has in-frame clones only and misses some. The sample holds about 290,000 clones, about nine tenths seen once. This sequence joins TRBV2 and TRBJ2-7, with 8 bases aligning to TRBD1. This clonotype originated in a woman in her 40s who had recovered from COVID-19. Material: PBMCs or T cells enriched from blood (not recorded which). The CDR3 is CASRGGPGQATHEQYF. CDR3 in DNA: TGTGCCAGCAGGGGGGGTCCGGGACAGGCGACCCACGAGCAGTACTTC. The complete variable domain, with remaining parts taken from reference TRBV2 and TRBJ2-7, reads EPEVTQTPSHQVTQMGQEVILRCVPISNHLYFYWYRQILGQKVEFLVSFYNNEISEKSEIFDDQFSVERPDGSNFTLKIRSTKLEDSAMYFCASRGGPGQATHEQYFGPGTRLTVT.